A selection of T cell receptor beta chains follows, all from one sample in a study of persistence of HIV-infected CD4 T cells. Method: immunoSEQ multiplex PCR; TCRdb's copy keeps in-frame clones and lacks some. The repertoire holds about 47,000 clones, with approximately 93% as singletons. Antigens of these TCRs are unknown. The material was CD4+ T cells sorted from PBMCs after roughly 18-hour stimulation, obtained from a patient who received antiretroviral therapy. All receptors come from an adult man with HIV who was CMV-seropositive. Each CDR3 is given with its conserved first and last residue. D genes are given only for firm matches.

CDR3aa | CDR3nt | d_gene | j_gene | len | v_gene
CASSQGAAGGFEDTQYF | TGCGCCAGCAGCCAAGGCGCAGCGGGGGGGTTCGAGGATACGCAGTATTTT | TRBD2 | TRBJ2-3 | 17 | TRBV4-1
CASSTGSGNTIYF | TGTGCCAGCAGTACAGGGTCCGGAAACACCATATATTTT | NA | TRBJ1-3 | 13 | TRBV5-4
CASSTLAGVNEQFF | TGTGCCAGCAGTACACTAGCGGGGGTCAATGAGCAGTTCTTC | TRBD2 | TRBJ2-1 | 14 | TRBV6-4
CASSQRRDRRTDTQYF | TGTGCCAGCAGCCAACGGAGGGACAGGCGCACAGATACGCAGTATTTT | TRBD1 | TRBJ2-3 | 16 | TRBV3-1/TRBV3-2
CASTGLRGRTGELFF | TGTGCCAGTACAGGATTGAGGGGAAGGACCGGGGAGCTGTTTTTT | NA | TRBJ2-2 | 15 | TRBV5-5
CATSETYNSPLHF | TGTGCCACCAGTGAGACTTATAATTCACCCCTCCACTTT | NA | TRBJ1-6 | 13 | TRBV19
CASSPGTTTNYEQYF | TGTGCCAGCAGCCCCGGGACAACTACGAACTACGAGCAGTACTTC | NA | TRBJ2-7 | 15 | TRBV7-6
CASSPSTQGSNEQFF | TGTGCCAGCTCACCGTCTACGCAGGGTTCCAATGAGCAGTTCTTC | NA | TRBJ2-1 | 15 | TRBV18
CASSIAGRVGGDTGELFF | TGTGCCAGTAGTATAGCGGGCAGGGTGGGTGGAGACACCGGGGAGCTGTTTTTT | NA | TRBJ2-2 | 18 | TRBV19
CASSLAGGPTTDTQYF | TGTGCCAGCAGCTTGGCGGGGGGGCCAACGACAGATACGCAGTATTTT | TRBD2 | TRBJ2-3 | 16 | TRBV11-2